These T cell receptor beta chains were read from a single sample in a study of T-cell memory formation after mild COVID-19. TCRdb passed the 5' RACE reads through MiXCR, listing each CDR3 protein once. The table has about 470,000 distinct CDR3 sequences, around 25% seen once. The sample taken for sequencing was PBMCs or a T cell subset sorted from them (not recorded which). Every receptor here comes from an adult woman who had mild COVID-19 (a few samples of this study predate the infection). Cell type and time point are not known. CDR3s include the opening cysteine and the closing phenylalanine or tryptophan. The order of the fields is CDR3 DNA, CDR3 protein, J gene, V gene, clone size, D gene. A D gene is named only where the DNA matches it firmly. A row's size may be missing; if present it is once, few, many or a size class.

cdr3_nt: TGTGCCAGCAGCCCTTTCAGGGGGGAGCAGTTCTTC; cdr3_aa: CASSPFRGEQFF; j_call: TRBJ2-1; v_call: TRBV7-2; clone_size: .; d_call: TRBD1
cdr3_nt: TGCAGTGCTAGAGATGGGACCATTAATGAAAAACTGTTTTTT; cdr3_aa: CSARDGTINEKLFF; j_call: TRBJ1-4; v_call: TRBV20-1; clone_size: once; d_call: .
cdr3_nt: TGTGCCACCAGTGTTCACACGTCCGGGGAGCTGTTTTTT; cdr3_aa: CATSVHTSGELFF; j_call: TRBJ2-2; v_call: TRBV24-1; clone_size: .; d_call: .
cdr3_nt: TGCAGTGCGATCTCGCGACTAGCGGGGGGGTACGAGCAGTACTTC; cdr3_aa: CSAISRLAGGYEQYF; j_call: TRBJ2-7; v_call: TRBV20-1; clone_size: few; d_call: TRBD2
cdr3_nt: TGCGCCAGCAGCGAAGAAGCGGCCGCCTACAATGAGCAGTTCTTC; cdr3_aa: CASSEEAAAYNEQFF; j_call: TRBJ2-1; v_call: TRBV5-1; clone_size: few; d_call: .
cdr3_nt: TGCAGCGTCGACCGCGGGTTGTCCGATGAGCAGTTCTTC; cdr3_aa: CSVDRGLSDEQFF; j_call: TRBJ2-1; v_call: TRBV29-1; clone_size: .; d_call: .
cdr3_nt: TGTGCCAGCAGCTTAGGAGCGGGAGAACCCTACGAGCAGTACTTC; cdr3_aa: CASSLGAGEPYEQYF; j_call: TRBJ2-7; v_call: TRBV7-2; clone_size: .; d_call: TRBD2
cdr3_nt: TGTGCCAGCAGTTACCCTCGGGAGCTGACCTACGAGCAGTACTTC; cdr3_aa: CASSYPRELTYEQYF; j_call: TRBJ2-7; v_call: TRBV6-2/TRBV6-3; clone_size: few; d_call: .
cdr3_nt: TGCGCCAGCAGCTTGCCGGGGCTAGTAGAAGAGACCCAGTACTTC; cdr3_aa: CASSLPGLVEETQYF; j_call: TRBJ2-5; v_call: TRBV5-1; clone_size: few; d_call: .
cdr3_nt: TGCGCCAGCAGCTCGGGACTCGCGCCTATAAACACCGGGGAGCTGTTTTTT; cdr3_aa: CASSSGLAPINTGELFF; j_call: TRBJ2-2; v_call: TRBV5-1; clone_size: .; d_call: .
cdr3_nt: TGTGCCAGCAGCCCCGAGGGGGTGGGAACAAATACGCAGTATTTT; cdr3_aa: CASSPEGVGTNTQYF; j_call: TRBJ2-3; v_call: TRBV6-2/TRBV6-3; clone_size: .; d_call: .
cdr3_nt: TGCAGCCACGAGCGGGGTCTTAGCACAGATACGCAGTATTTT; cdr3_aa: CSHERGLSTDTQYF; j_call: TRBJ2-3; v_call: TRBV29-1; clone_size: .; d_call: TRBD2
cdr3_nt: TGTGCCAGCAGCGGCAGCCCAGATACGCAGTATTTT; cdr3_aa: CASSGSPDTQYF; j_call: TRBJ2-3; v_call: TRBV12-3/TRBV12-4; clone_size: few; d_call: .
cdr3_nt: TGTGCCAGCAGTTTCTCCTCTGGGACAGATACGCAGTATTTT; cdr3_aa: CASSFSSGTDTQYF; j_call: TRBJ2-3; v_call: TRBV12-3/TRBV12-4; clone_size: few; d_call: .
cdr3_nt: TGTGCCAGCAGTTACACCGACAGGCCGAACACCGGGGAGCTGTTTTTT; cdr3_aa: CASSYTDRPNTGELFF; j_call: TRBJ2-2; v_call: TRBV6-5; clone_size: few; d_call: .
cdr3_nt: TGTGCCAGCAGCAAAGCCAGGTCAGATACGCAGTATTTT; cdr3_aa: CASSKARSDTQYF; j_call: TRBJ2-3; v_call: TRBV21-1; clone_size: .; d_call: .
cdr3_nt: TGCGCCAGCAGCCCCTGGCGGGGAATTGAGACTGAAGCTTTCTTT; cdr3_aa: CASSPWRGIETEAFF; j_call: TRBJ1-1; v_call: TRBV4-1; clone_size: .; d_call: .
cdr3_nt: TGCGCCAGCAGCGTCCAGGAGACAGGGAACTATGGCTACACCTTC; cdr3_aa: CASSVQETGNYGYTF; j_call: TRBJ1-2; v_call: TRBV4-1; clone_size: .; d_call: TRBD1
cdr3_nt: TGTGCCACCAGGAGGACGGTGAACACTGAAGCTTTCTTT; cdr3_aa: CATRRTVNTEAFF; j_call: TRBJ1-1; v_call: TRBV24-1; clone_size: .; d_call: .
cdr3_nt: TGTGCCAGCAGTTTAGGTGGGACTCTAGAGACCCAGTACTTC; cdr3_aa: CASSLGGTLETQYF; j_call: TRBJ2-5; v_call: TRBV12-3/TRBV12-4; clone_size: few; d_call: .
cdr3_nt: TGTGCCAGCAGGACGGTGGGCGGGTGGGCAGATACGCAGTATTTT; cdr3_aa: CASRTVGGWADTQYF; j_call: TRBJ2-3; v_call: TRBV6-5; clone_size: .; d_call: .
cdr3_nt: TGTGCCAGCAGCTTTGCCGGGGCGGGTACGCAGTATTTT; cdr3_aa: CASSFAGAGTQYF; j_call: TRBJ2-3; v_call: TRBV7-2; clone_size: .; d_call: .
cdr3_nt: TGTGCCAGCAGCCTTGACAGGGGCTACAATCAGCCCCAGCATTTT; cdr3_aa: CASSLDRGYNQPQHF; j_call: TRBJ1-5; v_call: TRBV25-1; clone_size: few; d_call: TRBD1
cdr3_nt: TGTGCCTGGAGTGTAAACAGTATGAACACTGAAGCTTTCTTT; cdr3_aa: CAWSVNSMNTEAFF; j_call: TRBJ1-1; v_call: TRBV30; clone_size: .; d_call: .
cdr3_nt: TGCAGCGTTTACCTAGCGGGAGCACCCTACGAGCAGTACTTC; cdr3_aa: CSVYLAGAPYEQYF; j_call: TRBJ2-7; v_call: TRBV29-1; clone_size: .; d_call: TRBD2
cdr3_nt: TGCGCCAGCAGCCAAGTCAGAAGTCAGCCCCAGCATTTT; cdr3_aa: CASSQVRSQPQHF; j_call: TRBJ1-5; v_call: TRBV4-1; clone_size: .; d_call: .
cdr3_nt: TGTGCCAGCAGCGTAGGGATTAACACCCGACTAGCGGGAGGGTACAATGAGCAGTTCTTC; cdr3_aa: CASSVGINTRLAGGYNEQFF; j_call: TRBJ2-1; v_call: TRBV9; clone_size: .; d_call: TRBD2
cdr3_nt: TGTGCCAGTAGTATAGAAGGGGCAGGGGGCCAGTACGGCCATGAGCAGTTCTTC; cdr3_aa: CASSIEGAGGQYGHEQFF; j_call: TRBJ2-1; v_call: TRBV19; clone_size: .; d_call: TRBD1
cdr3_nt: TGTGCCAGCAGTTTGGGCACGAATACGCAGTATTTT; cdr3_aa: CASSLGTNTQYF; j_call: TRBJ2-3; v_call: TRBV12-3/TRBV12-4; clone_size: .; d_call: .
cdr3_nt: TGTGCCTGGAGGACCGGGACAGGGGATTCCTACGAGCAGTACTTC; cdr3_aa: CAWRTGTGDSYEQYF; j_call: TRBJ2-7; v_call: TRBV30; clone_size: .; d_call: TRBD1
cdr3_nt: TGTGCCATCAGTGAGCCCACCGGGACTAGCGGGATCGTAGCCAAAAACATTCAGTACTTC; cdr3_aa: CAISEPTGTSGIVAKNIQYF; j_call: TRBJ2-4; v_call: TRBV10-3; clone_size: .; d_call: TRBD2
cdr3_nt: TGTGCCAGCAGTTTCGAGGGGGATATAAATGGCTACACCTTC; cdr3_aa: CASSFEGDINGYTF; j_call: TRBJ1-2; v_call: TRBV12-3/TRBV12-4; clone_size: .; d_call: .
cdr3_nt: TGTGCCAGCAGCGCCGAAATTGAGCAGTTCTTC; cdr3_aa: CASSAEIEQFF; j_call: TRBJ2-1; v_call: TRBV9; clone_size: .; d_call: .
cdr3_nt: TGCGCCAGCAGCTCCGAACCGGGACAGGGCTACGAGCAGTACTTC; cdr3_aa: CASSSEPGQGYEQYF; j_call: TRBJ2-7; v_call: TRBV5-1; clone_size: few; d_call: TRBD1
cdr3_nt: TGTGCCAGCAGCCAAGATCAAACCTTTAGGGAGCAGTACTTC; cdr3_aa: CASSQDQTFREQYF; j_call: TRBJ2-7; v_call: TRBV14; clone_size: few; d_call: .
cdr3_nt: TGCAGTGCTACTAGCACAGATACGCAGTATTTT; cdr3_aa: CSATSTDTQYF; j_call: TRBJ2-3; v_call: TRBV20-1; clone_size: .; d_call: .
cdr3_nt: TGTGCCAGCAGTTACGGGGGCCCGAGCTCCTACGAGCAGTACTTC; cdr3_aa: CASSYGGPSSYEQYF; j_call: TRBJ2-7; v_call: TRBV6-5; clone_size: .; d_call: .
cdr3_nt: TGTGCCAGCAGCGCGGGCCCTCGGGGTACGCAGTATTTT; cdr3_aa: CASSAGPRGTQYF; j_call: TRBJ2-3; v_call: TRBV7-9; clone_size: few; d_call: .
cdr3_nt: TGCGCCAGCAGCTTGTGGGGACAGGGGTTGAAAGAGACCCAGTACTTC; cdr3_aa: CASSLWGQGLKETQYF; j_call: TRBJ2-5; v_call: TRBV5-1; clone_size: .; d_call: TRBD1
cdr3_nt: TGTGCCAGCAGTGAACAGGGGGCACAGCCCCAGCATTTT; cdr3_aa: CASSEQGAQPQHF; j_call: TRBJ1-5; v_call: TRBV6-2/TRBV6-3; clone_size: few; d_call: TRBD1